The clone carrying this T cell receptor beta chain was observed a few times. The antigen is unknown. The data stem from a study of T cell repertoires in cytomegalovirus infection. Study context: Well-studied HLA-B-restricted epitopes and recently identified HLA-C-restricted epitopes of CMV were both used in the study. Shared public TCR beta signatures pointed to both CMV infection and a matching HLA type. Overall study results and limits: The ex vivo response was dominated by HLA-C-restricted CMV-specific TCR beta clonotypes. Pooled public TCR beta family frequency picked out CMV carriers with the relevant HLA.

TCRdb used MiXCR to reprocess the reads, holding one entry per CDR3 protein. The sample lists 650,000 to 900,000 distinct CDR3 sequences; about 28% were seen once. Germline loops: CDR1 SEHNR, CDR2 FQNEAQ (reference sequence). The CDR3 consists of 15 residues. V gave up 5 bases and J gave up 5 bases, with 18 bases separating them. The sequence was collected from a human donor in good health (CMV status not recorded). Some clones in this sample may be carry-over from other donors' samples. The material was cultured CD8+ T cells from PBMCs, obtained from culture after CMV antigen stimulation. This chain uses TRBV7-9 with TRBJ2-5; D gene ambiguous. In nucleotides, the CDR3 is TGTGCCAGCAGCCCGGTGGCCGCGGACGAGGAGACCCAGTACTTC. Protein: CASSPVAADEETQYF.